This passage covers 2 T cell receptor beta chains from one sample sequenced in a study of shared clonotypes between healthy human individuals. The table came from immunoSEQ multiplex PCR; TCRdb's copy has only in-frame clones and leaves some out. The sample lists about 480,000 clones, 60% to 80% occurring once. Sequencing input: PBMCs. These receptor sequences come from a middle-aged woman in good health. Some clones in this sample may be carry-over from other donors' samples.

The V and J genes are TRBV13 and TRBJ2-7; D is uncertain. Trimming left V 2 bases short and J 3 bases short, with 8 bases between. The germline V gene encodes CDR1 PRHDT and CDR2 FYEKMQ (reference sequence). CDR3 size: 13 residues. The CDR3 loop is CASSLNRNYEQYF. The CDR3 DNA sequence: TGTGCCAGCAGCTTAAACAGAAACTACGAGCAGTACTTC. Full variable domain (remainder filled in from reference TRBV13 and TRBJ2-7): AAGVIQSPRHLIKEKRETATLKCYPIPRHDTVYWYQQGPGQDPQFLISFYEKMQSDKGSIPDRFSAQQFSDYHSELNMSSLELGDSALYFCASSLNRNYEQYFGPGTRLTVT.

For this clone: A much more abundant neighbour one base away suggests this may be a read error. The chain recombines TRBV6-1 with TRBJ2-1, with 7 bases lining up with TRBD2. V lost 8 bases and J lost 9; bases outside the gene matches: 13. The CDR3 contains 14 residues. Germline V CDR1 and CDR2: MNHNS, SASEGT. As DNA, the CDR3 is TGTGCCAGCGGTACCACTACATCGGGGGGTGAGCAGTTCTTC. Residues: CASGTTTSGGEQFF.